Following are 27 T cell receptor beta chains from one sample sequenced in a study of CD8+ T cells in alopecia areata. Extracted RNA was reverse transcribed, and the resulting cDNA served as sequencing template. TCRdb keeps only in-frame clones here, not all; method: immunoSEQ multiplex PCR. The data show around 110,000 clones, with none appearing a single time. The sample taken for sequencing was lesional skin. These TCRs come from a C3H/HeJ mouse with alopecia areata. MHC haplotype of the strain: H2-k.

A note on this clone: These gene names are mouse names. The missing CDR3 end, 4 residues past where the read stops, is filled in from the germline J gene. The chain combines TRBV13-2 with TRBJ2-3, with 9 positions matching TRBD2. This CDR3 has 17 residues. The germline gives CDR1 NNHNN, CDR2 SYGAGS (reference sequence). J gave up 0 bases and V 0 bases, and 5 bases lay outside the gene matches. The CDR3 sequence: CASGDAGLGPSAETLYF. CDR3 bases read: TGTGCCAGCGGTGATGCTGGACTGGGGCCTAGTGCAGAA.

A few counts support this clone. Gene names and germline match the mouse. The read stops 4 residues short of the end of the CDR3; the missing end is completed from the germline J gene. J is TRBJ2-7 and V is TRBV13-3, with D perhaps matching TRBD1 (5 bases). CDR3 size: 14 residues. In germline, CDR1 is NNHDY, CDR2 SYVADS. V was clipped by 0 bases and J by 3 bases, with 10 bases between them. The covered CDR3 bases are TGTGCCAGCAGTGATGCGCAGGGAATCTAT. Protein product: CASSDAQGIY. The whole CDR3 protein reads CASSDAQGIYEQYF.

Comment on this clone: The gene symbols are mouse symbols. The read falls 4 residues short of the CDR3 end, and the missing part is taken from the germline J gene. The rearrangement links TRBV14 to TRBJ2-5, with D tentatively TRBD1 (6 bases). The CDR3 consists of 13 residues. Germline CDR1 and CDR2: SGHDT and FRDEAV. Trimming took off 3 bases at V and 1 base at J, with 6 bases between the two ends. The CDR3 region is CASSWTDQDTQYF. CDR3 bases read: TGTGCCAGCAGTTGGACAGACCAAGAC.

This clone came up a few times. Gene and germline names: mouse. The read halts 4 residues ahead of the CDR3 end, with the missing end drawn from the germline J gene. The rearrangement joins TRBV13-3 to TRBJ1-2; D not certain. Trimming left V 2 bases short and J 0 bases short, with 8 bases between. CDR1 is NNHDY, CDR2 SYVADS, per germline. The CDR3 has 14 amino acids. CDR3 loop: CASSDSPSNSDYTF. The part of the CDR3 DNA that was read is TGTGCCAGCAGTGACAGTCCTTCAAACTCC.

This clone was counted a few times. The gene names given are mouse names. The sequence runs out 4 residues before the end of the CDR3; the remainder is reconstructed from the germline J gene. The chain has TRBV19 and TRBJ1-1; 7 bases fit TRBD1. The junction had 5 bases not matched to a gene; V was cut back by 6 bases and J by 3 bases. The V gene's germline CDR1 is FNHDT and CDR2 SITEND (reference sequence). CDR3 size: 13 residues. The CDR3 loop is CASNHDRDTEVFF. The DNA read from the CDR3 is TGTGCCAGCAACCATGACAGGGACACA.

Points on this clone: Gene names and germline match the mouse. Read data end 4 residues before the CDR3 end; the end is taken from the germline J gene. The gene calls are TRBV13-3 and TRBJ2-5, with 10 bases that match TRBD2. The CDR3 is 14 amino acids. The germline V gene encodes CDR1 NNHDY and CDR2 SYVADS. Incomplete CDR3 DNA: TGTGCCAGCAGTGAGGGACTGGGGTCAGAC. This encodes CASSEGLGSD. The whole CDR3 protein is CASSEGLGSDTQYF.

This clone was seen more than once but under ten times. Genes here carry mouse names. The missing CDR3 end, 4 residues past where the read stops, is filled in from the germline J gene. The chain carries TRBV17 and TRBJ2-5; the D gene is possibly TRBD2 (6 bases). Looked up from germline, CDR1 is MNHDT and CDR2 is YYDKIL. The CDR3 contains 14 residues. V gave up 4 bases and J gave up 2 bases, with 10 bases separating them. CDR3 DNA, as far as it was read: TGTGCTAGCAGTACTGGGGACGGCCAAGAC. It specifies CASSTGDGQD. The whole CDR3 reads CASSTGDGQDTQYF.

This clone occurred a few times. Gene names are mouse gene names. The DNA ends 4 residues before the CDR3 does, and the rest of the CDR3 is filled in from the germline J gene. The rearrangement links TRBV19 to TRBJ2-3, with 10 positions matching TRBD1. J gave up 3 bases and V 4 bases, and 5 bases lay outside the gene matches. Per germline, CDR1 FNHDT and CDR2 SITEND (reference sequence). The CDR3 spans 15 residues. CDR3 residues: CASSLRDRGAETLYF. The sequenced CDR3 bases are TGTGCCAGCAGTCTCCGGGACAGGGGCGCAGAA.

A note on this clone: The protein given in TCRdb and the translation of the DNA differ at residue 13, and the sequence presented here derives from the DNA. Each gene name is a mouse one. The CDR3 bases that were read are TGTGCCAGCAGTGATGTGGACAGGGGGCTAGGAAATACG. Its protein is CASSDVDRGLGNT. In full, the CDR3 is CASSDVDRGLGNTLYF. The rearrangement links TRBV13-3 to TRBJ1-3; the match to TRBD1 covers 11 bases. The read ends 3 residues early relative to the CDR3; the germline J gene fills the gap. Germline CDR1 reads NNHDY; CDR2 reads SYVADS. With V trimmed by 0 bases and J by 4 bases, 3 bases remained unmatched. The CDR3 extends over 16 amino acids. The whole variable domain, remainder taken from reference TRBV13-3 and TRBJ1-3, is EAAVTQSPRSKVAVTGGKVTLSCHQTNNHDYMYWYRQDTGHGLRLIHYSYVADSTEKGDIPDGYKASRPSQENFSLILELASLSQTAVYFCASSDVDRGLGNTLYFGEGSRLIVV.

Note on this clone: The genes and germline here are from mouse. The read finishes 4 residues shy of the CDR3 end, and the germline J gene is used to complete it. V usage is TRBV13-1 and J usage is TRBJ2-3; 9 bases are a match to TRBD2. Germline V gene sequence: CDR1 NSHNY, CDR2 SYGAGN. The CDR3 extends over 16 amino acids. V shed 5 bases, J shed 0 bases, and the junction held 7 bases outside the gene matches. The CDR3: CASSPDWGRSAETLYF. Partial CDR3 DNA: TGTGCCAGCAGCCCCGACTGGGGGCGTAGTGCAGAA.

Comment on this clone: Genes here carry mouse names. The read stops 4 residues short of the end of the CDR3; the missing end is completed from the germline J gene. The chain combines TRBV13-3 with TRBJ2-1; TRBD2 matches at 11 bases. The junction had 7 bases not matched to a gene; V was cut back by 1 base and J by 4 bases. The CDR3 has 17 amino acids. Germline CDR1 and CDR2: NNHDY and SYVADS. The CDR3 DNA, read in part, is TGTGCCAGCAGTGATAACTGGGGGGGCGCAGGGTATGCT. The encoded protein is CASSDNWGGAGYA. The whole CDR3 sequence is CASSDNWGGAGYAEQFF.

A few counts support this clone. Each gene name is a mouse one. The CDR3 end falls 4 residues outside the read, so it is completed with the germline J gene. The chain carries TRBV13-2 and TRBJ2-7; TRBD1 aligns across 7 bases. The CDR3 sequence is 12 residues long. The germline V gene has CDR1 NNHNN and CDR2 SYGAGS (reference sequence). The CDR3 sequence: CASGETGDEQYF. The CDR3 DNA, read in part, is TGTGCCAGCGGGGAAACAGGGGAT.

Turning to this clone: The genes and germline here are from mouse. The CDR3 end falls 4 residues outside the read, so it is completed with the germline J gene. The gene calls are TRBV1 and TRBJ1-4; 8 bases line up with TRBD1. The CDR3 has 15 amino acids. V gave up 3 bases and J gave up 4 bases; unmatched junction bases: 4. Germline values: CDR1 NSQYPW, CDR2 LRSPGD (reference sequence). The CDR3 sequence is CTCSALTGVNERLFF. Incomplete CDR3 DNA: TGCACCTGCAGTGCCTTGACAGGGGTCAACGAA.

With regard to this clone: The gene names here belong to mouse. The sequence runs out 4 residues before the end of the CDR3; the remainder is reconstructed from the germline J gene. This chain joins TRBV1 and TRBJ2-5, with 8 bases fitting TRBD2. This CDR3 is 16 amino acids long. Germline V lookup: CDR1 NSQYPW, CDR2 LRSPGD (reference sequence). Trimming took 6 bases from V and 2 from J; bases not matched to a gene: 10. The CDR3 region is CTCRTWGADSQDTQYF. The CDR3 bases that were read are TGCACCTGCAGGACCTGGGGGGCGGACTCCCAAGAC.

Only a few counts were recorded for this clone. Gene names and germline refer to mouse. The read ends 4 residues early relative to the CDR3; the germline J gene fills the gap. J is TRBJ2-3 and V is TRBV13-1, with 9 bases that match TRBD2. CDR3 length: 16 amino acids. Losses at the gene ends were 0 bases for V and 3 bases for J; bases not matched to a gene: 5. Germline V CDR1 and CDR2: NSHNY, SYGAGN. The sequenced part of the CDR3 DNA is TGTGCCAGCAGTGATGCAAGGCTGGGGGGGGCAGAA. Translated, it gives CASSDARLGGAE. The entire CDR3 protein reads CASSDARLGGAETLYF.

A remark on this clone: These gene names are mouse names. Here the CDR3 reads CTCSADRTPANTGQLYF. The covered CDR3 bases are TGCACCTGCAGTGCAGATCGCACACCCGCAAACACCGGG. V usage is TRBV1 and J usage is TRBJ2-2; D is undetermined. The CDR3 end lies 4 residues beyond the end of the read and is filled in from the germline J gene. V lost 0 bases and J 0 bases, leaving 11 bases between the germline ends. The germline V gene encodes CDR1 NSQYPW and CDR2 LRSPGD (reference sequence). The length of the CDR3 is 17 residues. The full variable domain, with the rest looked up from reference TRBV1 and TRBJ2-2, is VTLLEQNPRWRLVPRGQAVNLRCILKNSQYPWMSWYQQDLQKQLQWLFTLRSPGDKEVKSLPGADYLATRVTDTELRLQVANMSQGRTLYCTCSADRTPANTGQLYFGEGSKLTVL.

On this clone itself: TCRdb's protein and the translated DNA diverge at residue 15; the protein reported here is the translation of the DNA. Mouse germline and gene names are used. CDR3 bases read: TGCACCTGCAGTGCAGATCTGCGGGACAGAAATTCTGGAAATACG. The encoded protein is CTCSADLRDRNSGNT. In full, the CDR3 is CTCSADLRDRNSGNTLYF. This chain uses TRBV1 with TRBJ1-3; TRBD1 agrees at 7 bases. The read is 3 residues too short to cover the CDR3 end, so that end is filled in from the germline J gene. The CDR3 spans 18 residues. V shed 0 bases and J 0 bases; nucleotides not matched to a gene: 8. Germline loops: CDR1 NSQYPW, CDR2 LRSPGD (reference sequence).

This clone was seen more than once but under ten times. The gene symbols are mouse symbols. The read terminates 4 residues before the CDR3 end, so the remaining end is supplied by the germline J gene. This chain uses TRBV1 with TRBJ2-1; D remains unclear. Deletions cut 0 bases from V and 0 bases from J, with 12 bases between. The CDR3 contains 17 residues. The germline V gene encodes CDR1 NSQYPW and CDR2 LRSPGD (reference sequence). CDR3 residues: CTCSADSEQTNYAEQFF. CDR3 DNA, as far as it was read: TGCACCTGCAGTGCAGACTCCGAGCAGACTAACTATGCT. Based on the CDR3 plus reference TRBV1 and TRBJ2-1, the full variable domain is VTLLEQNPRWRLVPRGQAVNLRCILKNSQYPWMSWYQQDLQKQLQWLFTLRSPGDKEVKSLPGADYLATRVTDTELRLQVANMSQGRTLYCTCSADSEQTNYAEQFFGPGTRLTVL.

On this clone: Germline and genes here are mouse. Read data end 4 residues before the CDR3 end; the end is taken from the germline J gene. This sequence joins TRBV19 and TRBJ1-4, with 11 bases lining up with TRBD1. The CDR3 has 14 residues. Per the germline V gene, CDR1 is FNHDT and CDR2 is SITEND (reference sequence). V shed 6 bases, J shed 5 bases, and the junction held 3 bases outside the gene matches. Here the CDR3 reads CASTGDRGNERLFF. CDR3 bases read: TGTGCCAGCACCGGGGACAGGGGGAACGAA.

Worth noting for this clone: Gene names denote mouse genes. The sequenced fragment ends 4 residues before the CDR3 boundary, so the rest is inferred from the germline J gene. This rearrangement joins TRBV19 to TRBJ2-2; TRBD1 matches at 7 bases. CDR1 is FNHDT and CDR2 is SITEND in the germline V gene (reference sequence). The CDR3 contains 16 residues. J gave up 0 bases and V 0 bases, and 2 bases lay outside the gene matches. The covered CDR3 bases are TGTGCCAGCAGTATAGGGACAGGAGCAAACACCGGG. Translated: CASSIGTGANTG. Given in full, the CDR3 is CASSIGTGANTGQLYF.

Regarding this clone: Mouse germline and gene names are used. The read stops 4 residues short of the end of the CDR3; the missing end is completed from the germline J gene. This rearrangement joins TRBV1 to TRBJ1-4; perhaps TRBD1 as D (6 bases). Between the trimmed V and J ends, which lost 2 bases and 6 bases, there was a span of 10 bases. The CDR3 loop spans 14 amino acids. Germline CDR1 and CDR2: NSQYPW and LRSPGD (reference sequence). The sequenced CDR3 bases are TGCACCTGCAGTGCATACAGGGAGCACGAA. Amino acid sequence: CTCSAYREHE. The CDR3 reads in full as CTCSAYREHERLFF.

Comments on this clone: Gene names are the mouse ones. CDR3 sequence reads: CASSDLLGDEQYF. CDR3 DNA (partial): TGTGCCAGCAGTGACCTACTGGGGGAT. The V call is TRBV13-3, the J call TRBJ2-7; 8 bases are shared with TRBD2. The read finishes 4 residues shy of the CDR3 end, and the germline J gene is used to complete it. CDR3 length: 13 residues. Germline-derived CDR1 and CDR2 are NNHDY and SYVADS.

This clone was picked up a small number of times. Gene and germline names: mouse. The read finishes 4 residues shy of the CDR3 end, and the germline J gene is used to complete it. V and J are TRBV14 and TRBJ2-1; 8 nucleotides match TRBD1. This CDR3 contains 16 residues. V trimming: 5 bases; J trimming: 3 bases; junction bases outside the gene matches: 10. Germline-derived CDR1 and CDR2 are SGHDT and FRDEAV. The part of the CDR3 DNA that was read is TGTGCCAGCAGCCTCCAGGACAGGGCTTCCTATGCT. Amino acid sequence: CASSLQDRASYA. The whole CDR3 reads CASSLQDRASYAEQFF.

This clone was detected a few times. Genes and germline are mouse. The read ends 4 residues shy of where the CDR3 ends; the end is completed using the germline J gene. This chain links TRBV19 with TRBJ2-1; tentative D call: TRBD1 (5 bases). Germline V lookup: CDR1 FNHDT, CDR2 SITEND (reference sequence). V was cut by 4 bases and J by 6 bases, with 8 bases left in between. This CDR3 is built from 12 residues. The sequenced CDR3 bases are TGTGCCAGCAGTCCAGGGTCTGCT. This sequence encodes CASSPGSA. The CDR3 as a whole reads CASSPGSAEQFF.

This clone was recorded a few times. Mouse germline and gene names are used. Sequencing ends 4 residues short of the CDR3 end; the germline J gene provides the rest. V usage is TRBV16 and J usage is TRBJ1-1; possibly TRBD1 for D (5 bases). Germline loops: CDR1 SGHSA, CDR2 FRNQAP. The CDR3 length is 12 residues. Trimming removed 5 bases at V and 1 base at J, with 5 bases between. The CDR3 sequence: CASSTGNTEVFF. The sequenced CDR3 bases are TGTGCAAGCAGCACAGGGAACACA.

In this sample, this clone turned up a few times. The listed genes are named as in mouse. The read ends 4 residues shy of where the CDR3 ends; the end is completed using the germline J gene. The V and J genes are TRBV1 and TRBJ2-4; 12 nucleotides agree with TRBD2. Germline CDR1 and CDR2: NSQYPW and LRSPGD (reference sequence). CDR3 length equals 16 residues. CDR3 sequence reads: CTCSAGGLGGKNTLYF. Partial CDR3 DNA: TGCACCTGCAGTGCAGGGGGACTGGGGGGAAAAAAC. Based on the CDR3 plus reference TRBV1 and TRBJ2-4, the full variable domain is VTLLEQNPRWRLVPRGQAVNLRCILKNSQYPWMSWYQQDLQKQLQWLFTLRSPGDKEVKSLPGADYLATRVTDTELRLQVANMSQGRTLYCTCSAGGLGGKNTLYFGAGTRLSVL.

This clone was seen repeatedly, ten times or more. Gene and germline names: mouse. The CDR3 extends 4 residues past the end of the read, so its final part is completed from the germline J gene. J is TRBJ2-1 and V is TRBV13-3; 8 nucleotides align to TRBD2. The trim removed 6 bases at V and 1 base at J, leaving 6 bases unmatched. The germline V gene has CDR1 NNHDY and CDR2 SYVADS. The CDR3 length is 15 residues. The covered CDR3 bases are TGTGCCAGCACCCCGACTGGGGAAAACTATGCT. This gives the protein CASTPTGENYA. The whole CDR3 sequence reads CASTPTGENYAEQFF.